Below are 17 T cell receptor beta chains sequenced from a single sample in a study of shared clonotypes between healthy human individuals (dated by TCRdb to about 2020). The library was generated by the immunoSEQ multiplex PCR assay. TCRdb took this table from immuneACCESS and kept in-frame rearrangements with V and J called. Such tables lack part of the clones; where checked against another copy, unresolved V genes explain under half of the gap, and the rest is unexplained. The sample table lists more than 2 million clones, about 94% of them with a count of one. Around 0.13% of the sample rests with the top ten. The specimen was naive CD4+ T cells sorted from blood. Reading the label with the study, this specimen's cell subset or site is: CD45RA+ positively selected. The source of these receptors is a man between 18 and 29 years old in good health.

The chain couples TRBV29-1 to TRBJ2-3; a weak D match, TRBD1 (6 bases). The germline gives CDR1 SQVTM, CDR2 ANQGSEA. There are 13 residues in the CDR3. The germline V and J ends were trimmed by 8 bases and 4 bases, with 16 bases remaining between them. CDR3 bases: TGCAGCTCATACAGGGAAGGCTCAGATACGCAGTATTTT. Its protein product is CSSYREGSDTQYF.

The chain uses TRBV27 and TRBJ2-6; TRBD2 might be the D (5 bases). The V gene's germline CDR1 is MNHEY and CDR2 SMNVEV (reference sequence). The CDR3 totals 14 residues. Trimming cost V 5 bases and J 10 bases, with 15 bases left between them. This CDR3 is CASSPAGVPNVLTF. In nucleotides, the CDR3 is TGTGCCAGCAGTCCAGCCGGGGTACCGAACGTCCTGACTTTC.

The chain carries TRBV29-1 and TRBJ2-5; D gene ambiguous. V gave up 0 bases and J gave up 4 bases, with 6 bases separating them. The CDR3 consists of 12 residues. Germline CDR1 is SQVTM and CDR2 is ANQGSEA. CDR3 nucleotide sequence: TGCAGCGTTGAAGAACCCCCAGAGACCCAGTACTTC. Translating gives CSVEEPPETQYF.

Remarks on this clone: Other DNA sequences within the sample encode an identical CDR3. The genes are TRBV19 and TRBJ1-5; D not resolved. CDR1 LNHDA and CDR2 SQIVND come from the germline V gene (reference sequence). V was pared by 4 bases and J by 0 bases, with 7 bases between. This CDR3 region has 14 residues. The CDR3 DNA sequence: TGTGCCAGTAGTACGGATTATAGCAATCAGCCCCAGCATTTT. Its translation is CASSTDYSNQPQHF.

The chain's CDR3 is CASSQEYTGLAGGLYEQYF. The CDR3 nucleotides are TGCGCCAGCAGCCAAGAATACACGGGACTAGCGGGAGGACTCTACGAGCAGTACTTC. The rearrangement joins TRBV4-3 to TRBJ2-7, with 15 bases fitting TRBD2. The germline CDR1 and CDR2 sequences are LGHNA and YSLEER. The trim removed 0 bases at V and 3 bases at J, leaving 9 bases unmatched. The CDR3 is made up of 19 amino acids.

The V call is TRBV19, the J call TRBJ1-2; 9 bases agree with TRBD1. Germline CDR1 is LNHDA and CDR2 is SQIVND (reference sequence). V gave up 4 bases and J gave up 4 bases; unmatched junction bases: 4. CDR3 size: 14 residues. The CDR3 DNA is TGTGCCAGTAGTACCCCACAGGGGGCCTATGGCTACACCTTC. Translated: CASSTPQGAYGYTF.

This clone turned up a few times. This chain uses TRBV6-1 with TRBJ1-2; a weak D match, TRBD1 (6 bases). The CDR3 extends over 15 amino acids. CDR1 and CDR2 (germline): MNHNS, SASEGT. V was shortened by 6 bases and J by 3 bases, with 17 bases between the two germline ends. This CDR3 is CASRKTGTSDYGYTF. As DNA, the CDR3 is TGTGCCAGCAGAAAGACAGGAACCTCGGACTATGGCTACACCTTC.

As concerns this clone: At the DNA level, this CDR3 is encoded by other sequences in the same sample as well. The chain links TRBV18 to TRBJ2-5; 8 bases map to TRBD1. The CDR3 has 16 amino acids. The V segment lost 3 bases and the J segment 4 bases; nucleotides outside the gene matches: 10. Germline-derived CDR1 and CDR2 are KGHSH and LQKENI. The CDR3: CASSPPGQGAGETQYF. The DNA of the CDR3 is TGTGCCAGCTCACCCCCTGGACAGGGCGCGGGAGAGACCCAGTACTTC.

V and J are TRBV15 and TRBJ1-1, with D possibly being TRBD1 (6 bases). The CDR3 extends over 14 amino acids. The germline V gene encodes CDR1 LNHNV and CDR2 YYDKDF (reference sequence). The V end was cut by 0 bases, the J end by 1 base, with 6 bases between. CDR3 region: CATSRETGNTEAFF. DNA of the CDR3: TGTGCCACCAGCAGAGAGACAGGGAACACTGAAGCTTTCTTT.

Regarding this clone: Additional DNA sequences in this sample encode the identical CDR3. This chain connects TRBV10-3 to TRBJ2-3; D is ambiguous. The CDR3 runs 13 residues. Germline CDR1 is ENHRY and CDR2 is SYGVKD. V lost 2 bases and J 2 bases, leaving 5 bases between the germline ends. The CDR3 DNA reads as TGTGCCATCAGTGAGGGTTCCACAGATACGCAGTATTTT. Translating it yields CAISEGSTDTQYF.

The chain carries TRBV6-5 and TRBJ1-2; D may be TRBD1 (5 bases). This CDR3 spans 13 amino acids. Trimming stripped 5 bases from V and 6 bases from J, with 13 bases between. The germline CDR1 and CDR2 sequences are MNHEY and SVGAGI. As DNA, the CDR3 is TGTGCCAGCAGTGAATTCAGGGAGGATGGCTACACCTTC. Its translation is CASSEFREDGYTF.

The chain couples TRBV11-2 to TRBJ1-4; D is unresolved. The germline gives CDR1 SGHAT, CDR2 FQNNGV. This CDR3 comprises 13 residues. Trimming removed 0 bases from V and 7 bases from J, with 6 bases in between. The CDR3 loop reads CASSLDWREKLFF. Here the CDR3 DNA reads TGTGCCAGCAGCTTAGATTGGCGTGAAAAACTGTTTTTT.

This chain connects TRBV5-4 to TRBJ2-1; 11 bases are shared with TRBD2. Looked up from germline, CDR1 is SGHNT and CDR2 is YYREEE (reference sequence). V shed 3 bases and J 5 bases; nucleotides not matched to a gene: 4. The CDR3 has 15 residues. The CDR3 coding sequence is TGTGCCAGCAGCTCCATAGCGGGAGGGGACAATGAGCAGTTCTTC. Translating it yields CASSSIAGGDNEQFF. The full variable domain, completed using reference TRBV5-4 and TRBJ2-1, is ETGVTQSPTHLIKTRGQQVTLRCSSQSGHNTVSWYQQALGQGPQFIFQYYREEENGRGNFPPRFSGLQFPNYSSELNVNALELDDSALYLCASSSIAGGDNEQFFGPGTRLTVL.

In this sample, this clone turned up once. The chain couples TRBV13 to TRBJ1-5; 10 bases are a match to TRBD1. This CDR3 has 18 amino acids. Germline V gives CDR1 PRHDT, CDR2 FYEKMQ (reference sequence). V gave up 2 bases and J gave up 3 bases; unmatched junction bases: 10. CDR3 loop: CASSLRGPGQGNNQPQHF. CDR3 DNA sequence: TGTGCCAGCAGCTTAAGAGGTCCGGGACAGGGGAACAATCAGCCCCAGCATTTT. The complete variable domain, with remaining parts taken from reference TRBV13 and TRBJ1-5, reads AAGVIQSPRHLIKEKRETATLKCYPIPRHDTVYWYQQGPGQDPQFLISFYEKMQSDKGSIPDRFSAQQFSDYHSELNMSSLELGDSALYFCASSLRGPGQGNNQPQHFGDGTRLSIL.

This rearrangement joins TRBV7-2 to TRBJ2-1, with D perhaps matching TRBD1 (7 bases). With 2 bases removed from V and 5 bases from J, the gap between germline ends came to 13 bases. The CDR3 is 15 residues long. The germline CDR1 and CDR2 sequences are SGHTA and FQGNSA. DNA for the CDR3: TGTGCCAGCAGCTTACAGGGGGGCTATAACAATGAGCAGTTCTTC. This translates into CASSLQGGYNNEQFF.

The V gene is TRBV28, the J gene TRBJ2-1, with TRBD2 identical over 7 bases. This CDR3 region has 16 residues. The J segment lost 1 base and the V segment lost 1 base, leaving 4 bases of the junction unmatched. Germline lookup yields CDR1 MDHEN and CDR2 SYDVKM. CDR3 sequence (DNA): TGTGCCAGCAGTTTATTATCTAGCGGATCCTACAATGAGCAGTTCTTC. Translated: CASSLLSSGSYNEQFF.

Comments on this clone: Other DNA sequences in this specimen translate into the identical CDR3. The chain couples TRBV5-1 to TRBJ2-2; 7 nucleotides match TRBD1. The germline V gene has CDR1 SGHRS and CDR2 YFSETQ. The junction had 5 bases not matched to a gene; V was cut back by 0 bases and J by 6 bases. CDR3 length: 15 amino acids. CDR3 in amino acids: CASSLATGFAGELFF. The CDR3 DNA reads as TGCGCCAGCAGCTTGGCGACAGGGTTTGCCGGGGAGCTGTTTTTT.